This TCR beta chain appears in the sequencing data of a study of T cells after yellow fever vaccination. Germline V CDR1 and CDR2: LNHDA, SQIVND (reference sequence). Trimming left V 5 bases short and J 0 bases short, with 8 bases between. The length of the CDR3 is 14 residues. Broader study findings: From the bulk population, abundant clonotypes could contaminate and appear within FACS-sorted repertoires.

TCRdb independently ran MiXCR on the 5' RACE reads; one entry per CDR3 protein. Of 500,000 to 650,000 distinct CDR3 sequences listed, about 12% were seen once; the top ten hold 14% to 15%. This clonotype occurred a few times. As yet, its antigen is unknown. The chain employs TRBV19 and TRBJ1-5, with D uncertain. The sequence was collected from a man younger than 40 who received the YFV17D yellow fever vaccine. Specimen: PBMCs, collected on the day of the yellow fever booster vaccination. Written as DNA, the CDR3 is TGTGCCAGTAGTTCCAGACTTAGCAATCAGCCCCAGCATTTT. It encodes CASSSRLSNQPQHF.